This record concerns one T cell receptor beta chain sequence. The entry originates in a study of blood T cell repertoires in COVID-19. Study information: Sources were T cells, B-cell-depleted T cells, or PBMCs; the material itself was cDNA or gDNA.

J was trimmed by 6 bases and V by 1 base; bases with no gene match: 10. Looked up from germline, CDR1 is MNHNS and CDR2 is SASEGT. CDR3 length equals 17 residues. Assay used: immunoSEQ multiplex PCR; TCRdb lists only in-frame clones, some missing. The sample holds about 250,000 clones, about 89% seen once. Source material: peripheral blood. The chain carries TRBV6-1 and TRBJ2-2; 8 positions match TRBD1. The clonotype originates from a man aged 30-40 years with acute or convalescent COVID-19. The CDR3 bases are TGTGCCAGCAGTGAAGGGGCAGGGGGCACGTACGCCGGGGAGCTGTTTTTT. Its protein product is CASSEGAGGTYAGELFF.